This entry lists 8 T cell receptor beta chains sequenced from one sample in a study of blood T cells in healthy people across ages. Through a sample-barcoded 5' primer and a J-beta primer mix, a second PCR was run for roughly 6 to 12 cycles. TCRdb called the 5' RACE reads again in MiXCR, with one record for every CDR3 protein. The sample has about 1.4 million distinct CDR3 sequences; around 59% are singletons. The specimen was blood. The receptors were gathered from a man between 18 and 29 years old in good health.

This clonotype was seen a few times. CDR3 residues: CAISDRDRVEQYF. The DNA for the CDR3 is TGTGCCATCAGTGACCGAGACAGGGTGGAGCAGTACTTC. V is TRBV10-3 and J is TRBJ2-5; the match to TRBD1 covers 7 bases. This CDR3 is built from 13 residues. J gave up 11 bases and V 3 bases, and 9 bases lay outside the gene matches. Germline CDR1 and CDR2: ENHRY and SYGVKD.

The chain employs TRBV7-9 and TRBJ2-7; D remains unclear. The CDR3 is 16 residues long. The germline CDR1 and CDR2 sequences are SEHNR and FQNEAQ (reference sequence). Trimming removed 3 bases from V and 4 bases from J, with 19 bases in between. As DNA, the CDR3 is TGTGCCAGCAGCTTCAAGGGAAATCCCCTTTGGTACGAGCAGTACTTC. It encodes CASSFKGNPLWYEQYF. The complete variable domain, with remaining parts taken from reference TRBV7-9 and TRBJ2-7, reads DTGVSQNPRHKITKRGQNVTFRCDPISEHNRLYWYRQTLGQGPEFLTYFQNEAQLEKSRLLSDRFSAERPKGSFSTLEIQRTEQGDSAMYLCASSFKGNPLWYEQYFGPGTRLTVT.

This clonotype has a single count. The J gene is TRBJ1-2, the V gene TRBV24-1, with D unclear. Trimming pared 4 bases from V and 2 bases from J, leaving 10 bases between. CDR1 and CDR2 from the germline V gene are KGHDR and SFDVKD. CDR3 size: 14 residues. This CDR3 is CATSDTGKNYGYTF. The CDR3 nucleotides are TGTGCCACCAGTGACACCGGGAAAAACTATGGCTACACCTTC.

This chain uses TRBV20-1 with TRBJ2-3; TRBD2 aligns across 13 bases. J was trimmed by 4 bases and V by 6 bases; bases with no gene match: 13. The CDR3 totals 17 residues. Germline assignment: CDR1 DFQATT and CDR2 SNEGSKA (reference sequence). CDR3 loop: CSARALAGGPGADTQYF. CDR3 DNA: TGCAGTGCCCGTGCACTAGCGGGAGGGCCGGGGGCAGATACGCAGTATTTT.

The table lists this clonotype with a count of one. This chain uses TRBV29-1 with TRBJ2-7; D is unresolved. The closer fit of TRBJ2-5 to the DNA end suggests the J call may be wrong. The CDR3 has 14 residues. CDR1 is SQVTM and CDR2 is ANQGSEA in the germline V gene. This CDR3 reads CSVERRSDWETQYF. The CDR3 DNA sequence: TGCAGCGTTGAAAGACGGAGCGATTGGGAGACCCAGTACTTC.

The CDR3, as DNA: TGTGCCAGCAGCTTGGGCAGGGGGAGCACAGATACGCAGTATTTT. This gives the protein CASSLGRGSTDTQYF. The chain links TRBV7-6 to TRBJ2-3, with 7 bases fitting TRBD1. The CDR3 is made up of 15 amino acids. J gave up 0 bases and V 3 bases, and 3 bases lay outside the gene matches. Per the germline V gene, CDR1 is SGHVS and CDR2 is FNYEAQ. Together with reference TRBV7-6 and TRBJ2-3, the CDR3 gives the full variable domain: GAGVSQSPRYKVTKRGQDVALRCDPISGHVSLYWYRQALGQGPEFLTYFNYEAQQDKSGLPNDRFSAERPEGSISTLTIQRTEQRDSAMYRCASSLGRGSTDTQYFGPGTRLTVL.

This clonotype appeared a few times. The chain uses TRBV20-1 and TRBJ2-3; 9 nucleotides match TRBD2. Germline assignment: CDR1 DFQATT and CDR2 SNEGSKA (reference sequence). V shed 3 bases, J shed 12 bases, and the junction held 7 bases outside the gene matches. The CDR3 is made up of 12 amino acids. CDR3 amino acids: CSASSSSGTQYF. The CDR3 region has the DNA TGCAGTGCTAGTTCATCTAGCGGGACCCAGTATTTT.

J is TRBJ2-3 and V is TRBV12-3 or TRBV12-4, with TRBD1 matching 10 bases. There are 16 residues in the CDR3. V lost 3 bases to trimming and J lost 2 bases; unmatched junction nucleotides: 5. The CDR3 protein is CASSFKGTGVTDTQYF. The CDR3 nucleotides are TGTGCCAGCAGTTTCAAGGGGACAGGGGTCACAGATACGCAGTATTTT.